A single sample is the source of the 28 T cell receptor beta chains below, sequenced in a study of T cell responses to AZD1222 COVID-19 vaccine. The table came from immunoSEQ multiplex PCR; TCRdb's copy has only in-frame clones and leaves some out. The sample has 77,000 or so clones; about 91% are singletons. The specimen comprised peripheral blood, sampled 28 days after the second AZD1222 dose. The source of these receptors is an adult who received the AZD1222 COVID-19 vaccine.

The chain links TRBV4-1 to TRBJ2-7, with 7 bases matching TRBD2. V was clipped by 5 bases and J by 3 bases; unmatched bases: 1. CDR1 is MGHRA and CDR2 is YSYEKL in the germline V gene. The CDR3 sequence is 12 residues long. In DNA form, the CDR3 reads TGCGCCAGCAGCGGGGACTACTACGAGCAGTACTTC. It encodes CASSGDYYEQYF.

This chain connects TRBV28 to TRBJ1-2, with 12 bases lining up with TRBD1. The CDR3 runs 14 residues. The V gene's germline CDR1 is MDHEN and CDR2 SYDVKM. V gave up 5 bases and J gave up 8 bases; unmatched junction bases: 6. The DNA of the CDR3 is TGTGCCAGCAGTACCGGGACAGGGGGCGGAGGCTACACCTTC. Amino acids: CASSTGTGGGGYTF.

This clone was seen only once. The chain employs TRBV2 and TRBJ2-5; 10 bases fit TRBD2. V shed 4 bases, J shed 2 bases, and the junction held 4 bases outside the gene matches. CDR1 and CDR2 (germline): SNHLY, FYNNEI. This CDR3 contains 15 residues. CDR3 amino acids: CASSAGTSVQETQYF. The CDR3 nucleotides read TGTGCCAGCAGTGCAGGGACTAGCGTTCAAGAGACCCAGTACTTC.

The genes are TRBV6-1 and TRBJ2-5; a possible D gene is TRBD2 (6 bases). V dropped 1 base and J dropped 2 bases, with 11 bases sitting between them. This CDR3 spans 15 amino acids. Germline V gene lookup returns CDR1 MNHNS and CDR2 SASEGT. CDR3: CASSEVGGEQETQYF. The CDR3 nucleotides read TGTGCCAGCAGTGAAGTAGGAGGGGAGCAAGAGACCCAGTACTTC.

The V gene is TRBV28, the J gene TRBJ1-5; D not certain. Looked up from germline, CDR1 is MDHEN and CDR2 is SYDVKM. Trimming removed 3 bases from V and 5 bases from J, with 5 bases in between. This CDR3 has 12 residues. The CDR3 DNA reads as TGTGCCAGCAGTTTTAGGTATCAGCCCCAGCATTTT. Amino acid sequence: CASSFRYQPQHF.

The CDR3 region is CASTKGGGKETQYF. The CDR3 DNA is TGTGCCAGTACCAAAGGGGGGGGTAAAGAGACCCAGTACTTC. This chain uses TRBV19 with TRBJ2-5, with D perhaps matching TRBD2 (7 bases). Germline V gene sequence: CDR1 LNHDA, CDR2 SQIVND (reference sequence). The CDR3 covers 14 residues. V lost 7 bases and J lost 3, with 15 bases in between.

The chain is built from TRBV24-1 and TRBJ2-1, with 9 bases lining up with TRBD1. The CDR3 contains 18 residues. Germline-derived CDR1 and CDR2 are KGHDR and SFDVKD. The J segment lost 15 bases and the V segment lost 5 bases, leaving 25 bases of the junction unmatched. CDR3 sequence reads: CATSVPSPGQGLFNFLFF. The CDR3 DNA reads as TGTGCCACCAGTGTCCCCTCCCCGGGACAGGGACTTTTTAATTTTCTGTTCTTC.

Points on this clone: Within the sample, other DNA sequences also encode this same CDR3. The chain carries TRBV18 and TRBJ2-7; 8 positions match TRBD2. The germline gives CDR1 KGHSH, CDR2 LQKENI. V lost 3 bases, J lost 0 bases, and 4 bases stayed unmatched. The CDR3 runs to 15 residues. Here the CDR3 DNA reads TGTGCCAGCTCACCCCGGGGGGGTGACTCCTACGAGCAGTACTTC. Translated, it gives CASSPRGGDSYEQYF.

The CDR3 DNA reads as TGTGCCAGCAGCTTAATCCCGGCCAGCCAAGAGACCCAGTACTTC. It codes for CASSLIPASQETQYF. This sequence joins TRBV7-3 and TRBJ2-5; D is uncertain. From germline, CDR1 is SGHTA and CDR2 FQGTGA. V was clipped by 1 base and J by 1 base, with 10 bases between them. The CDR3 runs to 15 residues.

The genes are TRBV14 and TRBJ2-3; weak D call: TRBD2 (6 bases). Per the germline V gene, CDR1 is SGHDN and CDR2 is FVKESK. Deletions cut 0 bases from V and 0 bases from J, with 13 bases between. The CDR3 has 17 residues. The CDR3 DNA follows: TGTGCCAGCAGCCAAGATCCGGCGGGGACTAGCACAGATACGCAGTATTTT. It specifies CASSQDPAGTSTDTQYF. The complete variable domain, with remaining parts taken from reference TRBV14 and TRBJ2-3, reads EAGVTQFPSHSVIEKGQTVTLRCDPISGHDNLYWYRRVMGKEIKFLLHFVKESKQDESGMPNNRFLAERTGGTYSTLKVQPAELEDSGVYFCASSQDPAGTSTDTQYFGPGTRLTVL.

A single count supports this clone. This chain connects TRBV10-2 to TRBJ2-1; 7 bases are a match to TRBD2. This CDR3 is 14 amino acids long. CDR1 and CDR2 from the germline V gene are WSHSY and SAAADI. J was trimmed by 6 bases and V by 8 bases; bases with no gene match: 10. The CDR3 bases are TGCGCCAGCCGCTTAGGTCTAGCGGTCAATGAGCAGTTCTTC. This encodes CASRLGLAVNEQFF.

The V and J genes are TRBV7-9 and TRBJ2-7, with D uncertain. Per the germline V gene, CDR1 is SEHNR and CDR2 is FQNEAQ (reference sequence). V was trimmed by 1 base and J by 0 bases, leaving 7 bases between them. This CDR3 has 14 amino acids. The CDR3 region has the DNA TGTGCCAGCAGCTTAGAAAAGGTCTCCTACGAGCAGTACTTC. Translation: CASSLEKVSYEQYF.

This sequence joins TRBV9 and TRBJ1-1; the D gene is possibly TRBD1 (5 bases). The CDR3 runs 16 residues. With 2 bases removed from V and 4 bases from J, the gap between germline ends came to 18 bases. Germline-derived CDR1 and CDR2 are SGDLS and YYNGEE. The CDR3, as DNA: TGTGCCAGCAGCGTTGAAATAATTGCGGGGGGCACTGAAGCTTTCTTT. As protein: CASSVEIIAGGTEAFF.

The V gene is TRBV4-3, the J gene TRBJ2-1; 12 bases are shared with TRBD2. The germline gives CDR1 LGHNA, CDR2 YSLEER. J gave up 2 bases and V 4 bases, and 6 bases lay outside the gene matches. The CDR3 is 17 residues long. In DNA, the CDR3 is TGCGCCAGCAGCCCCAGACTAGCGGGAGACACCTACAATGAGCAGTTCTTC. This codes for CASSPRLAGDTYNEQFF.

The sample holds one count of this clone. The V and J genes are TRBV28 and TRBJ2-7, with 12 bases that match TRBD2. The CDR3 has 14 residues. Germline values: CDR1 MDHEN, CDR2 SYDVKM. Losses at the gene ends were 4 bases for V and 3 bases for J; bases not matched to a gene: 1. This chain's CDR3 is CASSSTSGSYEQYF. The CDR3 nucleotides are TGTGCCAGCAGTTCGACTAGCGGGAGCTACGAGCAGTACTTC. The full variable domain, rest sourced from reference TRBV28 and TRBJ2-7, is DVKVTQSSRYLVKRTGEKVFLECVQDMDHENMFWYRQDPGLGLRLIYFSYDVKMKEKGDIPEGYSVSREKKERFSLILESASTNQTSMYLCASSSTSGSYEQYFGPGTRLTVT.

Note on this clone: At the DNA level, this CDR3 is encoded by other sequences in the same sample as well. The chain joins TRBV7-2 to TRBJ2-7; 11 bases align to TRBD1. This CDR3 is 15 amino acids long. V shed 4 bases, J shed 4 bases, and the junction held 6 bases outside the gene matches. Germline V gene lookup returns CDR1 SGHTA and CDR2 FQGNSA. This CDR3 is CASSSRTGGGYEQYF. Written as DNA, the CDR3 is TGTGCCAGCAGCTCAAGGACAGGGGGCGGATACGAGCAGTACTTC.

The chain combines TRBV7-9 with TRBJ1-1, with 7 bases lining up with TRBD1. J was trimmed by 3 bases and V by 5 bases; bases with no gene match: 9. Per germline, CDR1 SEHNR and CDR2 FQNEAQ (reference sequence). The CDR3 length is 15 residues. The CDR3 coding sequence is TGTGCCAGCAGCGGTGTTAGGGGGCGGGACACTGAAGCTTTCTTT. This gives the protein CASSGVRGRDTEAFF.

V gene TRBV5-4 combines with J gene TRBJ2-3, with 9 bases aligning to TRBD2. Per the germline V gene, CDR1 is SGHNT and CDR2 is YYREEE (reference sequence). This CDR3 contains 17 residues. Trimming removed 1 base from V and 2 bases from J; junction bases left unmatched: 8. In nucleotides, the CDR3 is TGTGCCAGCAGCTTGACCCTGGCGGGGGGGGCCACAGATACGCAGTATTTT. It is translated as CASSLTLAGGATDTQYF.

This clone was found once. The chain joins TRBV19 to TRBJ1-4, with a weak D call TRBD1 (6 bases). With 3 bases removed from V and 4 bases from J, the gap between germline ends came to 12 bases. Per germline, CDR1 LNHDA and CDR2 SQIVND (reference sequence). This CDR3 is 15 amino acids long. The CDR3 here is CASSMGANLNEKLFF. CDR3 DNA: TGTGCCAGTAGTATGGGGGCGAACCTTAATGAAAAACTGTTTTTT.

This clone was detected only once. The rearrangement uses TRBV6-5 and TRBJ1-1, with D possibly being TRBD1 (6 bases). Trimming shortened V by 5 bases and J by 2 bases, and 9 bases separated the two germline ends. Germline CDR1 MNHEY, CDR2 SVGAGI. The CDR3 spans 13 residues. CDR3 in amino acids: CASSHRVNTEAFF. CDR3 DNA sequence: TGTGCCAGCAGTCACAGGGTAAACACTGAAGCTTTCTTT.

The V call is TRBV25-1, the J call TRBJ2-5; D is undetermined. The CDR3 extends over 14 amino acids. V was pared by 2 bases and J by 4 bases, with 11 bases between. Germline assignment: CDR1 MGHDK and CDR2 SYGVNS. CDR3 coding DNA: TGTGCCAGCAGTGAAACGGGTGAGGTAGAGACCCAGTACTTC. This gives the protein CASSETGEVETQYF.

V is TRBV9 and J is TRBJ2-3; D gene uncertain. The CDR3 runs to 12 residues. V gave up 0 bases and J gave up 4 bases, with 3 bases separating them. Germline V gene lookup returns CDR1 SGDLS and CDR2 YYNGEE. The CDR3 sequence is CASSVGSDTQYF. DNA of the CDR3: TGTGCCAGCAGCGTAGGGTCAGATACGCAGTATTTT.

The CDR3 region is CASSPGTFNEKLFF. Here the CDR3 DNA reads TGCGCCAGCAGCCCGGGGACTTTTAATGAAAAACTGTTTTTT. The V and J genes are TRBV5-1 and TRBJ1-4; D may be TRBD1 (5 bases). Germline values: CDR1 SGHRS, CDR2 YFSETQ. V was shortened by 4 bases and J by 4 bases, with 11 bases between the two germline ends. The CDR3 has 14 residues.

V and J are TRBV6-1 and TRBJ2-3; perhaps TRBD2 as D (6 bases). CDR3 length: 16 amino acids. V gave up 0 bases and J gave up 1 base, with 11 bases separating them. The V gene's germline CDR1 is MNHNS and CDR2 SASEGT. The CDR3 nucleotides are TGTGCCAGCAGTGAAGCGCCGGGGGTACGCACAGATACGCAGTATTTT. Translating gives CASSEAPGVRTDTQYF.

The genes are TRBV2 and TRBJ1-5; 10 bases map to TRBD1. Germline V gene sequence: CDR1 SNHLY, CDR2 FYNNEI. The V and J ends lost 6 bases and 2 bases, in that order; junction bases with no gene match: 4. The CDR3 contains 15 residues. In nucleotides, the CDR3 is TGTGCCAGCAGAGGACAGGGGGTCGGCAATCAGCCCCAGCATTTT. Its translation is CASRGQGVGNQPQHF.

The CDR3 nucleotides are TGTGCCAGCTCACAAAACCAAGAGACCCAGTACTTC. Protein: CASSQNQETQYF. This chain links TRBV18 with TRBJ2-5, with no clear D. V was trimmed by 4 bases and J by 0 bases, leaving 3 bases between them. The CDR3 length is 12 residues. From germline, CDR1 is KGHSH and CDR2 LQKENI.

The V and J genes are TRBV19 and TRBJ1-1, with TRBD1 as a possible D gene (5 bases). The CDR3 totals 14 residues. The ends were cut back, 2 bases at V and 5 bases at J, with 12 bases in the middle. Looked up from germline, CDR1 is LNHDA and CDR2 is SQIVND (reference sequence). In nucleotides, the CDR3 is TGTGCCAGTAGTATACCAGGGAGGATGACTGAAGCTTTCTTT. Protein: CASSIPGRMTEAFF.

This chain uses TRBV27 with TRBJ2-3, with 11 positions matching TRBD2. This CDR3 spans 16 amino acids. The germline gives CDR1 MNHEY, CDR2 SMNVEV (reference sequence). V lost 5 bases and J lost 0; bases outside the gene matches: 4. This CDR3 is CASSLWTSGSTDTQYF. CDR3 sequence (DNA): TGTGCCAGCAGTCTATGGACTAGCGGGAGCACAGATACGCAGTATTTT.